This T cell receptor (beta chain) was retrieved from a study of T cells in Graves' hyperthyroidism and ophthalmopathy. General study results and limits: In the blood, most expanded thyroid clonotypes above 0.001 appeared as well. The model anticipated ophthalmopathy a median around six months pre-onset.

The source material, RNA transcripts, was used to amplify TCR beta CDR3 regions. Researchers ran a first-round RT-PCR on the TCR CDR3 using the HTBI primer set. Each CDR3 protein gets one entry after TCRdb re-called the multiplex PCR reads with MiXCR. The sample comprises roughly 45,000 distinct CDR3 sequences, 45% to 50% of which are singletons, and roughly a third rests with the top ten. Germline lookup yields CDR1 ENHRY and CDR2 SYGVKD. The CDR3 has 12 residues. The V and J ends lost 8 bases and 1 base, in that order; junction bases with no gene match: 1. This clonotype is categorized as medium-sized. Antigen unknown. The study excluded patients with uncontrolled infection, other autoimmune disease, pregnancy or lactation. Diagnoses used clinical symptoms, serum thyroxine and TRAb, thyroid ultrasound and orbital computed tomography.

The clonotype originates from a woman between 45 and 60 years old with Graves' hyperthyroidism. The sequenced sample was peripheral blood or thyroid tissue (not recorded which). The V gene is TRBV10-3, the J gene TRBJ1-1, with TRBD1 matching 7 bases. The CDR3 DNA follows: TGTGCCATCCGGACAGGGAACACTGAAGCTTTCTTT. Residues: CAIRTGNTEAFF.